This TCR beta chain was profiled in a study of control samples from healthy donors and cancer patients. There are 14 residues in the CDR3. CDR1 is KGHSH and CDR2 is LQKENI in the germline V gene. The V segment lost 2 bases and the J segment 6 bases; nucleotides outside the gene matches: 5. Using immunoSEQ multiplex PCR, the repertoire was profiled, and TCRdb retains in-frame clones only, with some absent. The sample shows about 160,000 clones, around 94% of them seen only once. The receptor was derived from a man aged 55 to 70 with colorectal cancer. The rearrangement uses TRBV18 and TRBJ2-7, with TRBD2 identical over 9 bases. The specimen sequenced was PBMCs. This chain's CDR3 is CASSPSPSGAEQYF. In DNA, the CDR3 is TGTGCCAGCTCACCAAGTCCTAGCGGGGCCGAGCAGTACTTC.